The TCR beta chain described here comes from a study of T cell responses to AZD1222 COVID-19 vaccine. General observations from the study: Close to half of all spike-specific TCRs reportedly target regions of the variants that are unmutated. Repertoires were collected only later (after the peak T cell response had occurred). White British ancestry dominated among donors, who included more females, and clonal diversity was possibly underestimated. Spike as a whole was targeted by vaccine-associated CD4 TCRs, dominant at 160-218 and 743-854.

V dropped 0 bases and J dropped 1 base, with 6 bases sitting between them. Looked up from germline, CDR1 is LNHDA and CDR2 is SQIVND (reference sequence). This CDR3 spans 14 amino acids. In regard to this clone: Its antigen is currently unknown.

This table comes from immunoSEQ multiplex PCR, and its TCRdb copy is limited to in-frame clones, with some not included. The table records some 150,000 clones, around nine tenths of them present only once. The specimen comprised peripheral blood, sampled on day 0 of MenACWY control vaccination. This TCR derives from an adult in good health. This chain uses TRBV19 with TRBJ1-2; no firm D call. CDR3 in amino acids: CASSIDGNNYGYTF. The CDR3 bases are TGTGCCAGTAGTATAGATGGGAATAACTATGGCTACACCTTC.